These 19 T cell receptor beta chains were sequenced from one sample in a study of T cell responses to AZD1222 COVID-19 vaccine. Produced via immunoSEQ multiplex PCR; TCRdb's table is partial and in-frame only. The sample includes 120,000 or so clones, roughly 91% of them seen just once. Sequencing was performed on peripheral blood, taken 28 days after the second AZD1222 dose. The source is an adult who received the AZD1222 COVID-19 vaccine.

The chain recombines TRBV7-2 with TRBJ2-7; 7 bases line up with TRBD1. The V and J ends lost 3 bases and 4 bases, in that order; junction bases with no gene match: 9. The CDR3 extends over 15 amino acids. Germline V lookup: CDR1 SGHTA, CDR2 FQGNSA. This chain's CDR3 is CASSFVGDREYEQYF. DNA for the CDR3: TGTGCCAGCAGCTTCGTTGGGGACAGAGAATACGAGCAGTACTTC.

This chain uses TRBV6-5 with TRBJ1-2; D might be TRBD1 (5 bases). Germline CDR1 and CDR2: MNHEY and SVGAGI. This CDR3 is 15 amino acids long. The germline V and J ends were trimmed by 4 bases and 5 bases, with 17 bases remaining between them. This CDR3 reads CASSLSGDHFYGYTF. CDR3 sequence (DNA): TGTGCCAGCAGTTTGTCGGGGGATCACTTTTATGGCTACACCTTC.

This clone was counted a single time. This sequence joins TRBV25-1 and TRBJ2-1; 10 nucleotides line up with TRBD2. V was clipped by 1 base and J by 6 bases; unmatched bases: 12. Looked up from germline, CDR1 is MGHDK and CDR2 is SYGVNS. The CDR3 extends over 18 amino acids. The CDR3 is CASSEFGSGRIRTNEQFF. The DNA of the CDR3 is TGTGCCAGCAGTGAATTTGGTAGCGGGAGGATCAGGACCAATGAGCAGTTCTTC.

This chain links TRBV29-1 with TRBJ2-1; 13 bases agree with TRBD2. This CDR3 is built from 15 residues. After removal of 8 bases from V and 2 bases from J, the junction contained 6 bases not matched to a gene. Germline V CDR1 and CDR2: SQVTM, ANQGSEA. DNA for the CDR3: TGCAGCCGGACTAGCGGGAGCCCCCCCTACAATGAGCAGTTCTTC. It encodes CSRTSGSPPYNEQFF.

V gene TRBV24-1 combines with J gene TRBJ1-5, with no clear D. The CDR3 is made up of 14 amino acids. V was shortened by 0 bases and J by 5 bases, with 7 bases between the two germline ends. The germline gives CDR1 KGHDR, CDR2 SFDVKD. CDR3 sequence: CATSDLAGDQPQHF. The CDR3 nucleotides read TGTGCCACCAGTGATTTGGCGGGAGATCAGCCCCAGCATTTT.

This chain links TRBV18 with TRBJ2-1; TRBD2 agrees at 7 bases. CDR1 KGHSH and CDR2 LQKENI come from the germline V gene. J gave up 7 bases and V 3 bases, and 3 bases lay outside the gene matches. The CDR3 is 13 amino acids. The CDR3 DNA sequence: TGTGCCAGCTCACCCTCACTAGCGAATGAGCAGTTCTTC. It is translated as CASSPSLANEQFF. The complete variable domain, with remaining parts taken from reference TRBV18 and TRBJ2-1, reads NAGVMQNPRHLVRRRGQEARLRCSPMKGHSHVYWYRQLPEEGLKFMVYLQKENIIDESGMPKERFSAEFPKEGPSILRIQQVVRGDSAAYFCASSPSLANEQFFGPGTRLTVL.

CDR3 sequence reads: CASSQGEGWNIQYF. Here the CDR3 DNA reads TGTGCCAGCAGCCAGGGAGAAGGATGGAACATTCAGTACTTC. This chain links TRBV16 with TRBJ2-4, with D possibly being TRBD2 (5 bases). V lost 3 bases, J lost 7 bases, and 13 bases lay in between. Looked up from germline, CDR1 is KGHSY and CDR2 is FQNENV. This CDR3 is 14 amino acids long.

The chain joins TRBV11-2 to TRBJ1-2; unclear D gene. V was shortened by 4 bases and J by 3 bases, with 12 bases between the two germline ends. CDR3 length: 14 residues. The germline gives CDR1 SGHAT, CDR2 FQNNGV. The CDR3 loop reads CASSSSWVDYGYTF. The CDR3 nucleotides are TGTGCCAGCAGCTCGAGTTGGGTCGACTATGGCTACACCTTC.

This chain links TRBV19 with TRBJ1-5; D might be TRBD1 (6 bases). The CDR3 sequence is 13 residues long. V lost 6 bases to trimming and J lost 4 bases, with 10 bases between them. Per the germline V gene, CDR1 is LNHDA and CDR2 is SQIVND (reference sequence). The CDR3: CASRPDRNQPQHF. The DNA of the CDR3 is TGTGCCAGTAGACCGGACAGAAATCAGCCCCAGCATTTT.

The chain links TRBV6-2 or TRBV6-3 to TRBJ1-4; weak D call: TRBD1 (5 bases). The CDR3 has 16 amino acids. V was cut by 2 bases and J by 0 bases, with 10 bases left in between. Germline V gene lookup returns CDR1 MNHEY and CDR2 SVGEGT. CDR3 sequence: CASSYDAGSTNEKLFF. The CDR3 DNA follows: TGTGCCAGCAGTTACGACGCAGGGTCAACTAATGAAAAACTGTTTTTT.

The gene calls are TRBV10-3 and TRBJ1-2; 9 bases match TRBD1. CDR1 ENHRY and CDR2 SYGVKD come from the germline V gene. With 2 bases clipped from V and 8 bases from J, the junction kept 18 bases outside the gene matches. The CDR3 covers 18 residues. In nucleotides, the CDR3 is TGTGCCATCAGTGAGAAAGCACTACAGGGGGCAGTATCGAAGGGCTACACCTTC. Its translation: CAISEKALQGAVSKGYTF.

This clone showed up just a few times. J is TRBJ1-5 and V is TRBV11-2; D not resolved. CDR1 and CDR2 from the germline V gene are SGHAT and FQNNGV. Trimming cost V 2 bases and J 3 bases, with 5 bases left between them. The CDR3 is 13 amino acids. CDR3 DNA sequence: TGTGCCAGCAGCTTAAACCCCAATCAGCCCCAGCATTTT. Protein product: CASSLNPNQPQHF.

CDR3 bases: TGTGCCAGCAGCGTGGCAGGGGAAGCCTACGAGCAGTACTTC. Its protein is CASSVAGEAYEQYF. The chain uses TRBV9 and TRBJ2-7, with a tentative D call TRBD1 (6 bases). CDR3 size: 14 residues. CDR1 is SGDLS and CDR2 is YYNGEE in the germline V gene. The V end was cut by 2 bases, the J end by 2 bases, with 11 bases between. Full variable domain (missing parts from reference TRBV9 and TRBJ2-7): DSGVTQTPKHLITATGQRVTLRCSPRSGDLSVYWYQQSLDQGLQFLIQYYNGEERAKGNILERFSAQQFPDLHSELNLSSLELGDSALYFCASSVAGEAYEQYFGPGTRLTVT.

A single count supports this clone. The CDR3 DNA reads as TGTGCCAGCAGTCCGAGGGTCGGTTTTGGTGAAAAACTGTTTTTT. Protein sequence: CASSPRVGFGEKLFF. The chain carries TRBV7-6 and TRBJ1-4; no definite D call. The ends were cut back, 6 bases at V and 7 bases at J, with 18 bases in the middle. This CDR3 is 15 amino acids long. Germline V lookup: CDR1 SGHVS, CDR2 FNYEAQ.

The V gene is TRBV7-3, the J gene TRBJ1-5; 9 bases map to TRBD1. The CDR3 has 21 residues. The J segment lost 1 base and the V segment lost 2 bases, leaving 18 bases of the junction unmatched. Germline CDR1 is SGHTA and CDR2 is FQGTGA. For the CDR3, the DNA is TGTGCCAGCAGCTTAGGTGGACCCGGGACAGGGTGTTATCCAAGCAATCAGCCCCAGCATTTT. This gives the protein CASSLGGPGTGCYPSNQPQHF.

J is TRBJ1-2 and V is TRBV27; 8 bases align to TRBD1. The CDR3 sequence is 15 residues long. V shed 2 bases and J 4 bases; nucleotides not matched to a gene: 6. Looked up from germline, CDR1 is MNHEY and CDR2 is SMNVEV (reference sequence). DNA for the CDR3: TGTGCCAGCAGTTTAACGCAGGGGGCGCGCTATGGCTACACCTTC. Protein product: CASSLTQGARYGYTF.

The chain joins TRBV6-5 to TRBJ1-6; D is unresolved. Looked up from germline, CDR1 is MNHEY and CDR2 is SVGAGI. V was cut by 5 bases and J by 8 bases, with 13 bases left in between. This CDR3 spans 14 amino acids. CDR3 DNA sequence: TGTGCCAGCAGTCCCCTTGGCGTCCATTCACCCCTCCACTTT. This translates into CASSPLGVHSPLHF.

The chain links TRBV25-1 to TRBJ1-3; no firm D call. Germline V lookup: CDR1 MGHDK, CDR2 SYGVNS. V lost 7 bases, J lost 0 bases, and 13 bases lay in between. The CDR3 runs to 15 residues. CDR3 sequence reads: CASKAGTHSGNTIYF. The CDR3 DNA follows: TGTGCCAGCAAAGCAGGAACCCACTCTGGAAACACCATATATTTT.

This rearrangement joins TRBV7-9 to TRBJ1-3, with D hard to call. Per the germline V gene, CDR1 is SEHNR and CDR2 is FQNEAQ (reference sequence). The CDR3 has 18 amino acids. V gave up 1 base and J gave up 2 bases, with 18 bases separating them. CDR3 amino acids: CASSLVLGTSGPGNTIYF. In DNA, the CDR3 is TGTGCCAGCAGCTTAGTTCTGGGAACCTCAGGTCCTGGAAACACCATATATTTT.